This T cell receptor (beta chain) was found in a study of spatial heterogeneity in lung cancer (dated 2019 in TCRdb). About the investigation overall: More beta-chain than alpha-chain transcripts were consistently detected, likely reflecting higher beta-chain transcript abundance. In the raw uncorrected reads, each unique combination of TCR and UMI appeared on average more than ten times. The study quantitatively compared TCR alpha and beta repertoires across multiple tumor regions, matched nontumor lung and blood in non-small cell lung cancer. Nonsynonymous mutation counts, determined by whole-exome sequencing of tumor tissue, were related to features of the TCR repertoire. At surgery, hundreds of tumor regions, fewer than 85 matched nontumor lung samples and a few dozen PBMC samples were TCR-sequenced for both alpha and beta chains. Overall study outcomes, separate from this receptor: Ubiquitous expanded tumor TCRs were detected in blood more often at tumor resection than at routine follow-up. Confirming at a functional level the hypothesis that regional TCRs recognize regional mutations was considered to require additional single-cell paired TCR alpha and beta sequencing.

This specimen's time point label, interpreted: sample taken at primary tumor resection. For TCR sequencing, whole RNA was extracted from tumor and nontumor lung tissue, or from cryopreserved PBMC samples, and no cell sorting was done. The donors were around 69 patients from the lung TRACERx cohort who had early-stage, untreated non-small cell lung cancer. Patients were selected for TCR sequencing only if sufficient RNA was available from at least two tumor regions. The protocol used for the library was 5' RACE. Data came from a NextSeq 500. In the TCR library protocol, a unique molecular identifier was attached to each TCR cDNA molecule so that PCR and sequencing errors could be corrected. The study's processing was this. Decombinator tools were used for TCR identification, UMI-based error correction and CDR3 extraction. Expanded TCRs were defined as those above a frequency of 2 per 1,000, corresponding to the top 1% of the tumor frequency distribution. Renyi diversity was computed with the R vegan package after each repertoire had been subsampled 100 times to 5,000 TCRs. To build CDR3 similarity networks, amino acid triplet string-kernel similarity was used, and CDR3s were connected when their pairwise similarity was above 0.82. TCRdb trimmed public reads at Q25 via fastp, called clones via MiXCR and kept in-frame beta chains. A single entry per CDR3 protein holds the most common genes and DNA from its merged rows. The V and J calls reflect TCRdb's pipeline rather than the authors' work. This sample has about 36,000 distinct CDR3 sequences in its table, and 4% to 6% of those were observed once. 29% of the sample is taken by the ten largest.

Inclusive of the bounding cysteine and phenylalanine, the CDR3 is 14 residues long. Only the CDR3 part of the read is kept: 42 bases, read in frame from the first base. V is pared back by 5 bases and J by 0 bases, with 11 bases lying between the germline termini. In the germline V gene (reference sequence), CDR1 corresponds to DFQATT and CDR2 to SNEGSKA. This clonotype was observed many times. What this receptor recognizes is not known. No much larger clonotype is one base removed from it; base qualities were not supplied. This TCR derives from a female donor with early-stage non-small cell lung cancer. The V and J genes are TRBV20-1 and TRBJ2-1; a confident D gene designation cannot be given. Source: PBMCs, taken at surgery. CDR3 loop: CSAPTVSSYNEQFF. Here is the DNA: TGCAGTGCTCCGACGGTGAGCTCCTACAATGAGCAGTTCTTC.